This T cell receptor (beta chain) was recorded in a study of beta chain features in type 1 diabetes. Every isolated RNA sample was fully reverse transcribed, so sequencing captured expressed TCRB transcripts. Naive, central memory and regulatory T cell samples averaged around 4 million immunoSEQ reads each. Libraries were prepared by immunoSEQ multiplex PCR; TCRdb keeps only in-frame clonotypes and omits some of them. The sample yields fewer than 550,000 clones, roughly 11% seen once. Germline V gene sequence: CDR1 MGHRA, CDR2 YSYEKL. The CDR3 contains 14 residues. Trimming stripped 2 bases from V and 3 bases from J, with 10 bases between. Regarding this clone: Its antigen is not known.

Findings and caveats of the study: There was a moderate but significant shortening of TCRB CDR3s in all four CD4+ subsets of Type 1 diabetes patients. Whether TCRB rearrangement is influenced by HLA type was left unresolved in this analysis. Type 1 diabetes patients had VDJ junctions that carried fewer insertions and more deletions.

Sequencing used naive CD4+ T cells from blood. The chain carries TRBV4-1 and TRBJ1-1; no reliable D call. The TCR sequence derives from a woman between 18 and 29 years old in good health. DNA for the CDR3: TGCGCCAGCAGCCAAAAAGGGTGGTACACTGAAGCTTTCTTT. The encoded protein is CASSQKGWYTEAFF.